This TCR beta chain was sequenced for a study of blood T cell repertoires in COVID-19. Study context: The origin of the acute and convalescent COVID-19 samples was the United States, Italy and Spain. The cDNA or gDNA used as material had been derived from T cells, B-cell-depleted T cells, or PBMCs.

The CDR3 has 15 residues. Germline values: CDR1 SGHVS, CDR2 FQNEAQ. With V trimmed by 3 bases and J by 8 bases, 7 bases remained unmatched. Clones were read by immunoSEQ multiplex PCR, and TCRdb kept only the in-frame ones, dropping some. The data show approximately 100,000 clones, about four fifths seen once. The sequence was collected from a human donor in a cohort sampled during active COVID-19. Sequencing was done on a sample of peripheral blood. This chain joins TRBV7-8 and TRBJ2-1; 10 bases match TRBD2. For the CDR3, the DNA is TGTGCCAGCAGCTTTTTTACTAGCGGGGTCGATGAGCAGTTCTTC. Its translation is CASSFFTSGVDEQFF.